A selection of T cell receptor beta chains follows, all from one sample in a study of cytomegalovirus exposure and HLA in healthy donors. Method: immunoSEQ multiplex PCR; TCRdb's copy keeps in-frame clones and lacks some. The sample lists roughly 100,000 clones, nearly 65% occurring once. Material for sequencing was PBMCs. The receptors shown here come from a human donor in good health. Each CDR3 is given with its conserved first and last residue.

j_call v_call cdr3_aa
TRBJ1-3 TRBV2 CASSEWGVPGNTIYF
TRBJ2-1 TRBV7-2 CASSRAGESYNEQFF
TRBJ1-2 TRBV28 CASSLPPPDRGYGYTF
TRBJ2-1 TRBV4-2 CASRRRAYTEQFF
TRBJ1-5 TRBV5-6 CASSWGQGASQPQHF
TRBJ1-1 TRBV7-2 CASSLTGGFTEAFF
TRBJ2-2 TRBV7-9 CTGLVNTGELFF
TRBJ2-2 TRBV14 CASSPRTGTGELFF
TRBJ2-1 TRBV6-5 CASSYDQEYNEQFF
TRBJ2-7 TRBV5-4 CASSLWASGKDEQYF
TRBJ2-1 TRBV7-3 CASSYPGGEQFF
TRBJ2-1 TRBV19 CASTPDRSSYNEQFF
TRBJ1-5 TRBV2 CASREQEAQPQHF
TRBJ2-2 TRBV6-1 CASSEGVGGTGELFF
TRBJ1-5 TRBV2 CASSKQGYSNQPQHF
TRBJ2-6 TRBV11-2 CASSFSISGANVLTF
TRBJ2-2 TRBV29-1 CSVEDPETVNPGELFF
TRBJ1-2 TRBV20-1 CSASSGSYTF
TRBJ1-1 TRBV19 CASSIGGVTEAFF
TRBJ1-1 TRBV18 CASSPKTPGGADTEAFF
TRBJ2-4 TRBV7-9 CASSSPGQGRSAKNIQYF
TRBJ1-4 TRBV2 CATTGSSNEKLFF
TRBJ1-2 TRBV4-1 CASSQGINYGYTF
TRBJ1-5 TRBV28 CASSSRPQDRAGQPQHF
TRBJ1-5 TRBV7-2 CASSYRGGNQPQHF
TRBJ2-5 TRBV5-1 CASSSGSVALQETQYF
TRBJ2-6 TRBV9 CASSVGLTSGPGGGANVLTF
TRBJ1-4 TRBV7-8 CASSASVSTNEKLFF
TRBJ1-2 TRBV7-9 CASSQQGYYGYTF
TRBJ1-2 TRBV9 CASSVEGHGGVYGYTF
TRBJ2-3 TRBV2 CASSEVGDTQYF
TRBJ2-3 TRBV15 CATSRDIADTQYF